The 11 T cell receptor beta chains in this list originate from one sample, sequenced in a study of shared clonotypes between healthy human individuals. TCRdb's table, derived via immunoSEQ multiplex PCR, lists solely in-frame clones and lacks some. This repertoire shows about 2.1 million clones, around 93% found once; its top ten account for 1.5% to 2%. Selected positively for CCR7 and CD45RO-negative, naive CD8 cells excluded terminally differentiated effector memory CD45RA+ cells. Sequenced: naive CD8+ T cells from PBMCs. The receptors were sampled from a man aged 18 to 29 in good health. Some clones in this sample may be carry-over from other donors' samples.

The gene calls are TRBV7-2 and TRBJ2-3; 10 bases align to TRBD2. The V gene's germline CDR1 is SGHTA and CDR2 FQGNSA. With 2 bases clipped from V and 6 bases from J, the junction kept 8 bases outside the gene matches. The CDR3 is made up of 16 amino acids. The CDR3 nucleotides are TGTGCCAGCAGCTTACCTCTAGCGGGAGTTGCCGATACGCAGTATTTT. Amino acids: CASSLPLAGVADTQYF.

CDR3 region: CATSKAEVRVMSNQPQHF. The CDR3, as DNA: TGTGCCACCAGCAAAGCCGAGGTTAGGGTCATGAGCAATCAGCCCCAGCATTTT. The V gene is TRBV15, the J gene TRBJ1-5; D is unclear. Germline lookup yields CDR1 LNHNV and CDR2 YYDKDF (reference sequence). V was trimmed by 4 bases and J by 1 base, leaving 20 bases between them. This CDR3 is built from 18 residues.

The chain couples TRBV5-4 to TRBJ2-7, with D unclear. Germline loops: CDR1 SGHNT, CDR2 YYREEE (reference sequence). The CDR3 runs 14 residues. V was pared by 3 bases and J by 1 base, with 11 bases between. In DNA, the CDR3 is TGTGCCAGCAGCTCGGTAGGGCAGTCCTACGAGCAGTACTTC. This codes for CASSSVGQSYEQYF. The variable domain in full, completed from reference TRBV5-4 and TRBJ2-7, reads ETGVTQSPTHLIKTRGQQVTLRCSSQSGHNTVSWYQQALGQGPQFIFQYYREEENGRGNFPPRFSGLQFPNYSSELNVNALELDDSALYLCASSSVGQSYEQYFGPGTRLTVT.

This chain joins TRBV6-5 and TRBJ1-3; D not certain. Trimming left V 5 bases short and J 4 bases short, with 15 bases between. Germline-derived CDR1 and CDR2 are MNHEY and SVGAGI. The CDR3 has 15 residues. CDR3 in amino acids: CASSLGIRPGNTIYF. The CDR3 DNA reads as TGTGCCAGCAGTCTCGGGATCCGGCCCGGAAACACCATATATTTT.

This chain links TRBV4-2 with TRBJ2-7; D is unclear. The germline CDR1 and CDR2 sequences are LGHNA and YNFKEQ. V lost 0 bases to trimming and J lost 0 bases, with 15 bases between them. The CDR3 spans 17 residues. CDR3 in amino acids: CASSQDRFGPSSYEQYF. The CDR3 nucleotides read TGTGCCAGCAGCCAAGATCGTTTTGGGCCCAGCTCCTACGAGCAGTACTTC.

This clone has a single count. The chain's CDR3 is CASSVDRVTSGNTIYF. CDR3 sequence (DNA): TGTGCCAGCAGCGTGGACAGGGTAACCTCTGGAAACACCATATATTTT. The chain links TRBV9 to TRBJ1-3; 8 bases map to TRBD1. The trim removed 2 bases at V and 0 bases at J, leaving 4 bases unmatched. The CDR3 has 16 amino acids. Germline V CDR1 and CDR2: SGDLS, YYNGEE.

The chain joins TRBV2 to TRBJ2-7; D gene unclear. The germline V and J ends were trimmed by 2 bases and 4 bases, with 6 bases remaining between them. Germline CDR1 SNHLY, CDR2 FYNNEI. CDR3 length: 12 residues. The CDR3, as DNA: TGTGCCAGCAGTGAACAGGAGTACGAGCAGTACTTC. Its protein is CASSEQEYEQYF.

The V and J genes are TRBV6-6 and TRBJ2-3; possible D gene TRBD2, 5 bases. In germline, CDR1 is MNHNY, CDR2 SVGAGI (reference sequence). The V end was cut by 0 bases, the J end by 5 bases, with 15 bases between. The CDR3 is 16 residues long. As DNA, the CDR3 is TGTGCCAGCAGTTACTCCCCCCACCGGGAAGTAGATACGCAGTATTTT. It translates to CASSYSPHREVDTQYF.

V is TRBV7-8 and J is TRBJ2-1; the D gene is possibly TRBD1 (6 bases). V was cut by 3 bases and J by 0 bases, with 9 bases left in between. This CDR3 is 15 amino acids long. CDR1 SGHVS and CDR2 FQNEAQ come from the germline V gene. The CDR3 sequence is CASSFRDNSYNEQFF. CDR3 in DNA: TGTGCCAGCAGCTTCCGGGACAACTCCTACAATGAGCAGTTCTTC.

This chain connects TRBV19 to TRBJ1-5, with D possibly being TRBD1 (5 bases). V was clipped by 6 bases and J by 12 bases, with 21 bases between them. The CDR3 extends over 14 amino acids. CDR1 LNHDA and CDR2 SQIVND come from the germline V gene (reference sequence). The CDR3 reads CASSAGTHFTLQHF. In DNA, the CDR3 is TGTGCCAGTAGCGCCGGGACCCACTTCACACTCCAGCATTTT.

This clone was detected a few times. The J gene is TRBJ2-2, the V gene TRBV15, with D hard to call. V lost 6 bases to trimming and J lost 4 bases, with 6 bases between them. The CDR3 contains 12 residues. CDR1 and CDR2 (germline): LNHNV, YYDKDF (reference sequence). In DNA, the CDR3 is TGTGCCACCAGGGTTCCCACCGGGGAGCTGTTTTTT. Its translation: CATRVPTGELFF.